The clone carrying this T cell receptor beta chain showed up many times. The antigen is undetermined. The CDR3 contains 12 residues. Germline CDR1 SGHDT, CDR2 YYEEEE. V was pared by 4 bases and J by 8 bases, with 12 bases between. The record originates from a study of identical twins. General observations from the study: While abundant cord blood beta clonotypes carried fewer insertions, memory repertoires showed no such pattern. Conclusions leaned on cross-sectional statistical analysis and did not track the same donors over time.

TCRdb called the 5' RACE reads again in MiXCR, with one record for every CDR3 protein. Altogether 130,000 to 150,000 distinct CDR3 sequences are present, under 4.5% being singletons, with the ten largest covering more than 7%. The receptor was isolated from a man aged 18-30 years in good health. The chain links TRBV5-6 to TRBJ1-2; D is unresolved. Source material: memory T cells sorted from blood. For the CDR3, the DNA is TGTGCCAGCAGCCTCACTACCCGGGGCTACACCTTC. Encoded protein: CASSLTTRGYTF.